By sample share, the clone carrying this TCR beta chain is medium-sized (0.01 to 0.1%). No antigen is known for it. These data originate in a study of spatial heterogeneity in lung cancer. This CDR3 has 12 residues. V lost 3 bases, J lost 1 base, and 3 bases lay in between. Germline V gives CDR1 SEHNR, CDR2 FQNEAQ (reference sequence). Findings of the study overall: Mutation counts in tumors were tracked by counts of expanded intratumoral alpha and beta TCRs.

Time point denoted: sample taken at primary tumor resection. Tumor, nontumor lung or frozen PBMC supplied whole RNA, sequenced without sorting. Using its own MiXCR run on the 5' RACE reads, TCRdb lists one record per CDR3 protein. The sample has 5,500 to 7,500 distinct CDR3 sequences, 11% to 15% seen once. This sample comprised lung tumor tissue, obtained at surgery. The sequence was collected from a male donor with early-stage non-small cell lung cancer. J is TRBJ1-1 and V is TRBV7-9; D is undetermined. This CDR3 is CASSFPNTEAFF. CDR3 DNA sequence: TGTGCCAGCAGCTTCCCGAACACTGAAGCTTTCTTT. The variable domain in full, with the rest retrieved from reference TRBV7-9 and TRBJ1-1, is DTGVSQNPRHKITKRGQNVTFRCDPISEHNRLYWYRQTLGQGPEFLTYFQNEAQLEKSRLLSDRFSAERPKGSFSTLEIQRTEQGDSAMYLCASSFPNTEAFFGQGTRLTVV.